These 31 T cell receptor beta chains share one sample of origin, sequenced in a study of early T cells in non-severe SARS-CoV-2 infection. TCRdb fed the 5' RACE reads into MiXCR, producing one record per CDR3 protein. The table lists about 64,000 distinct CDR3 sequences, 4% to 5.5% of them singletons. Sequenced sample: whole blood. Source of these receptors: an adult who was a healthcare worker with PCR-confirmed SARS-CoV-2 infection or an uninfected control (not recorded which).

In its sample, this clonotype was seen many times. This chain links TRBV5-1 with TRBJ1-2; D unclear. Germline CDR1 and CDR2: SGHRS and YFSETQ. V was shortened by 0 bases and J by 3 bases, with 9 bases between the two germline ends. There are 14 residues in the CDR3. The CDR3 coding sequence is TGCGCCAGCAGCTTGGAGAGCACGGACTATGGCTACACCTTC. Amino acid sequence: CASSLESTDYGYTF.

CDR3 protein: CASSSPGRTYEQYF. The CDR3 DNA reads as TGTGCCAGCAGCTCACCGGGACGGACCTACGAGCAGTACTTC. The J gene is TRBJ2-7, the V gene TRBV7-2, with D perhaps given as TRBD1 or TRBD2 (5 bases each). There are 14 residues in the CDR3. CDR1 and CDR2 (germline): SGHTA, FQGNSA. With 4 bases removed from V and 2 bases from J, the gap between germline ends came to 12 bases.

This clonotype was detected many times. The gene calls are TRBV29-1 and TRBJ2-1, with 8 bases identical to TRBD1. This CDR3 has 13 residues. V shed 2 bases, J shed 6 bases, and the junction held 3 bases outside the gene matches. CDR1 and CDR2 (germline): SQVTM, ANQGSEA. The CDR3 DNA reads TGCAGCGTTGAAACCACAGGGGGCAATGAGCAGTTCTTC. It is translated as CSVETTGGNEQFF.

This clonotype has just a few counts. Here the CDR3 reads CASSYFTGTSGSDTQYF. The CDR3 DNA is TGTGCCAGCAGTTACTTTACCGGGACTAGCGGGAGTGACACGCAGTATTTT. This chain joins TRBV6-2 or TRBV6-3 and TRBJ2-3; 14 bases fit TRBD2. With 1 base clipped from V and 9 bases from J, the junction kept 9 bases outside the gene matches. Germline V gives CDR1 MNHEY, CDR2 SVGEGT. This CDR3 has 17 amino acids.

This clonotype was observed a handful of times. The CDR3 DNA reads TGTGCCATCAGTGAGGACGCTGAAGCTTTCTTT. Translating it yields CAISEDAEAFF. The chain combines TRBV10-3 with TRBJ1-1; D unclear. Per germline, CDR1 ENHRY and CDR2 SYGVKD. Trimming took off 2 bases at V and 6 bases at J, with 4 bases between the two ends. The CDR3 is 11 residues long.

This clonotype was seen ten or more times. J is TRBJ1-4 and V is TRBV29-1; TRBD1 aligns across 9 bases. Germline V gives CDR1 SQVTM, CDR2 ANQGSEA. This CDR3 spans 13 amino acids. Unmatched junction bases numbered 8, after V lost 7 bases and J lost 8 bases. Written as DNA, the CDR3 is TGCAGCGCTTTACAGGGGGCGCGAGAAAAACTGTTTTTT. It codes for CSALQGAREKLFF.

In regard to this clonotype: With a much larger clone just one base away, this may be a read error. The rearrangement links TRBV18 to TRBJ1-6; no clear D gene. The CDR3 runs to 13 residues. Trimming removed 2 bases at V and 7 bases at J, with 6 bases between. Germline-derived CDR1 and CDR2 are KGHSH and LQKENI. CDR3 amino acids: CASSPEGNSPLHF. In DNA, the CDR3 is TGTGCCAGCTCACCAGAGGGCAATTCACCCCTCCACTTT.

This clonotype came up many times. The chain recombines TRBV11-2 with TRBJ2-7; possible D gene TRBD1, 6 bases. There are 13 residues in the CDR3. The ends were cut back, 5 bases at V and 4 bases at J, with 12 bases in the middle. Per the germline V gene, CDR1 is SGHAT and CDR2 is FQNNGV. The CDR3 protein is CASSGGQTYEQYF. CDR3 sequence (DNA): TGTGCCAGCAGCGGCGGACAGACATACGAGCAGTACTTC. The variable domain in full, completed from reference TRBV11-2 and TRBJ2-7, reads EAGVAQSPRYKIIEKRQSVAFWCNPISGHATLYWYQQILGQGPKLLIQFQNNGVVDDSQLPKDRFSAERLKGVDSTLKIQPAKLEDSAVYLCASSGGQTYEQYFGPGTRLTVT.

Many counts were recorded for this clonotype. This sequence joins TRBV14 and TRBJ2-6; tentatively, D is TRBD1 (5 bases). This CDR3 is 16 amino acids long. Germline lookup yields CDR1 SGHDN and CDR2 FVKESK. The V and J ends lost 1 base and 1 base respectively, with 8 bases between them. The CDR3 region is CASSQVRVSGANVLTF. CDR3 nucleotide sequence: TGTGCCAGCAGCCAAGTCAGGGTGTCTGGGGCCAACGTCCTGACTTTC.

This clonotype has ten or more counts. The chain combines TRBV7-9 with TRBJ1-4; 7 bases are shared with TRBD1. The CDR3 totals 14 residues. Per the germline V gene, CDR1 is SEHNR and CDR2 is FQNEAQ (reference sequence). The V and J ends lost 4 bases and 5 bases, in that order; junction bases with no gene match: 4. The CDR3 sequence: CASSYLTGNEKLFF. CDR3 coding DNA: TGTGCCAGCAGCTATTTGACAGGGAATGAAAAACTGTTTTTT.

This clonotype occurred many times. This sequence joins TRBV27 and TRBJ2-3; TRBD2 is a possible D gene (6 bases). This CDR3 region has 14 residues. Germline-derived CDR1 and CDR2 are MNHEY and SMNVEV (reference sequence). V was trimmed by 6 bases and J by 6 bases, leaving 16 bases between them. The CDR3 DNA reads as TGTGCCAGCAGGACGGGGGTGCGGGTGGATACGCAGTATTTT. Its translation: CASRTGVRVDTQYF.

The chain is built from TRBV27 and TRBJ2-1; D possibly corresponds to TRBD1 (6 bases). The V end lost 4 bases, the J end lost 10 bases, and 11 bases lay between the germline ends. Germline loops: CDR1 MNHEY, CDR2 SMNVEV (reference sequence). The CDR3 consists of 12 residues. As DNA, the CDR3 is TGTGCCAGCAGTTCCTTAGGGGGAGAGCAGTTCTTC. Translated, it gives CASSSLGGEQFF.

The CDR3 DNA follows: TGTGCCAGCAGCGTGGACAGGGGTGGTGGGACAGATACGCAGTATTTT. It specifies CASSVDRGGGTDTQYF. This chain links TRBV9 with TRBJ2-3; 9 bases map to TRBD1. V lost 2 bases and J lost 3; bases outside the gene matches: 7. The CDR3 contains 16 residues. In germline, CDR1 is SGDLS, CDR2 YYNGEE.

V gene TRBV9 combines with J gene TRBJ2-7; 8 bases line up with TRBD1. From germline, CDR1 is SGDLS and CDR2 YYNGEE. V was clipped by 0 bases and J by 7 bases; unmatched bases: 0. The CDR3 spans 12 residues. The CDR3 loop reads CASSVGTGEQYF. CDR3 coding DNA: TGTGCCAGCAGCGTAGGGACAGGGGAGCAGTACTTC. The full variable domain, with the rest looked up from reference TRBV9 and TRBJ2-7, is DSGVTQTPKHLITATGQRVTLRCSPRSGDLSVYWYQQSLDQGLQFLIQYYNGEERAKGNILERFSAQQFPDLHSELNLSSLELGDSALYFCASSVGTGEQYFGPGTRLTVT.

The chain uses TRBV6-1 and TRBJ2-1; D unclear. Germline assignment: CDR1 MNHNS and CDR2 SASEGT. V gave up 6 bases and J gave up 5 bases, with 8 bases separating them. CDR3 size: 12 residues. CDR3 region: CASRPPNNEQFF. Written as DNA, the CDR3 is TGTGCCAGCAGGCCACCGAACAATGAGCAGTTCTTC.

This rearrangement joins TRBV7-2 to TRBJ1-1; the D is unclear. V was pared by 5 bases and J by 4 bases, with 17 bases between. Germline V CDR1 and CDR2: SGHTA, FQGNSA. CDR3 size: 15 residues. The CDR3 loop is CASSPHMGKGTEAFF. The CDR3 DNA follows: TGTGCCAGCAGCCCCCATATGGGGAAGGGCACTGAAGCTTTCTTT.

Many counts were recorded for this clonotype. This rearrangement joins TRBV20-1 to TRBJ2-1; 15 bases agree with TRBD2. From germline, CDR1 is DFQATT and CDR2 SNEGSKA (reference sequence). CDR3 length: 17 amino acids. V lost 6 bases, J lost 0 bases, and 6 bases stayed unmatched. The CDR3 DNA reads TGCAGTGCAATAGGACTAGCGGGAGGGTCCTCCTACAATGAGCAGTTCTTC. Protein product: CSAIGLAGGSSYNEQFF.

This clonotype was counted at least ten times. The chain carries TRBV6-5 and TRBJ2-5; unclear D gene. The CDR3 is made up of 13 amino acids. The germline CDR1 and CDR2 sequences are MNHEY and SVGAGI. Trimming left V 8 bases short and J 0 bases short, with 10 bases between. The CDR3 bases are TGTGCCAGCGGAGTGAGGTACCAAGAGACCCAGTACTTC. It yields the protein CASGVRYQETQYF.

This clonotype was detected only a few times. V gene TRBV5-1 combines with J gene TRBJ2-7; D is tentatively TRBD1 or TRBD2 (6 bases each). The CDR3 loop spans 14 amino acids. Between the trimmed V and J ends, which lost 4 bases and 2 bases, there was a span of 13 bases. Germline CDR1 reads SGHRS; CDR2 reads YFSETQ. The CDR3 DNA sequence: TGCGCCAGCAGCGCCGGGGGCTCGGCCTACGAGCAGTACTTC. Translating gives CASSAGGSAYEQYF.

This clonotype was counted at least ten times. The chain uses TRBV7-3 and TRBJ2-5; 7 bases fit TRBD2. Unmatched junction bases numbered 3, after V lost 3 bases and J lost 5 bases. The V gene's germline CDR1 is SGHTA and CDR2 FQGTGA. The CDR3 loop spans 13 amino acids. CDR3 in amino acids: CASSFQGGETQYF. The CDR3 DNA reads as TGTGCCAGCAGCTTCCAGGGAGGGGAGACCCAGTACTTC.

This clonotype came up a few times. As DNA, the CDR3 is TGTGCCAGCACCTCGACGCATCAGTCTGGGTGTGAGCAGTTCTTC. Translating it yields CASTSTHQSGCEQFF. The genes are TRBV7-7 and TRBJ2-1; unclear D gene. V was pared by 7 bases and J by 9 bases, with 22 bases between. This CDR3 has 15 amino acids. In germline, CDR1 is SSHAT, CDR2 FNYEAQ (reference sequence).

This chain joins TRBV29-1 and TRBJ2-7, with D unclear. Trimming stripped 4 bases from V and 2 bases from J, with 9 bases between. Looked up from germline, CDR1 is SQVTM and CDR2 is ANQGSEA. CDR3 length: 12 residues. CDR3 nucleotide sequence: TGCAGCGTTGTAACCCCGACCTACGAGCAGTACTTC. This gives the protein CSVVTPTYEQYF.

As for this clonotype: This may be a read error, as it is one base from a much larger clone. This rearrangement joins TRBV5-1 to TRBJ1-5; D remains ambiguous. Germline assignment: CDR1 SGHRS and CDR2 YFSETQ. The CDR3 spans 14 residues. Trimming stripped 2 bases from V and 6 bases from J, with 12 bases between. The CDR3 loop is CASSLGGTSQPQHF. The CDR3 DNA sequence: TGCGCCAGCAGCTTAGGTGGCACCAGTCAGCCCCAGCATTTT.

This clonotype appeared a few times. The chain employs TRBV7-9 and TRBJ1-3; D not certain. V was shortened by 3 bases and J by 5 bases, with 14 bases between the two germline ends. CDR1 and CDR2 from the germline V gene are SEHNR and FQNEAQ (reference sequence). This CDR3 is 15 amino acids long. The CDR3 region is CASSFFDSHRNTIYF. The CDR3 DNA reads TGTGCCAGCAGCTTTTTTGACTCGCACAGAAACACCATATATTTT.

This clonotype came up many times. The rearrangement uses TRBV7-9 and TRBJ2-7, with TRBD2 identical over 8 bases. The CDR3 has 16 amino acids. V lost 6 bases to trimming and J lost 1 base; unmatched junction nucleotides: 11. Germline assignment: CDR1 SEHNR and CDR2 FQNEAQ (reference sequence). CDR3 in amino acids: CASSSGTSRESYEQYF. The CDR3 region has the DNA TGTGCCAGCAGTAGCGGGACTAGTCGGGAGTCCTACGAGCAGTACTTC.

V and J are TRBV20-1 and TRBJ2-7; 8 nucleotides line up with TRBD2. Germline V lookup: CDR1 DFQATT, CDR2 SNEGSKA (reference sequence). After removal of 5 bases from V and 4 bases from J, the junction contained 13 bases not matched to a gene. This CDR3 has 15 amino acids. The CDR3 DNA sequence: TGCAGTGCTGATCTAACCCGGGGGGGCCTATACGAGCAGTACTTC. This sequence encodes CSADLTRGGLYEQYF.

Many counts were recorded for this clonotype. A junction end diverges from the germline sequence, so it may reflect a read error. The V and J genes are TRBV7-2 and TRBJ1-2, with 9 bases identical to TRBD1. This CDR3 is 14 amino acids long. Germline-derived CDR1 and CDR2 are SGHTA and FQGNSA. CDR3 region: CASSPGQGNYGYTF. CDR3 nucleotides: TGCGCCAGCAGCCCGGGACAGGGAAACTATGGCTACACCTTC.

The CDR3: CSATLAGGSISTDTQYF. The CDR3 coding sequence is TGCAGTGCTACACTAGCGGGGGGGTCTATTAGCACAGATACGCAGTATTTT. The V gene is TRBV20-1, the J gene TRBJ2-3; TRBD2 matches at 13 bases. CDR3 length: 17 residues. Germline CDR1 DFQATT, CDR2 SNEGSKA (reference sequence). The trim removed 4 bases at V and 0 bases at J, leaving 7 bases unmatched.

The rearrangement links TRBV2 to TRBJ2-2; TRBD2 agrees at 7 bases. Germline V lookup: CDR1 SNHLY, CDR2 FYNNEI. Unmatched junction bases numbered 3, after V lost 7 bases and J lost 1 base. This CDR3 spans 14 amino acids. The CDR3 nucleotides read TGTGCCAGCAAGCCTAGCGGGAACACCGGGGAGCTGTTTTTT. Translating gives CASKPSGNTGELFF.

This clonotype was recorded a few times. V and J are TRBV12-3 or TRBV12-4 and TRBJ1-2; D is possibly TRBD1 (6 bases). The CDR3 spans 13 residues. V was clipped by 3 bases and J by 7 bases, with 12 bases between them. CDR3 in DNA: TGTGCCAGCAGTTTTCTGGGGGGCGTTGGCTACACCTTC. This codes for CASSFLGGVGYTF.

A remark on this clonotype: One base away lies a much larger clone, so this may be a sequencing read error. The chain joins TRBV5-1 to TRBJ2-3; a possible D gene is TRBD1 (6 bases). The CDR3 length is 16 residues. Germline lookup yields CDR1 SGHRS and CDR2 YFSETQ. CDR3 nucleotide sequence: TGCGCCGGCAGCTTCTCGCAGGGGACCAGCACAGATACGCAGTATTTT. This sequence encodes CAGSFSQGTSTDTQYF.